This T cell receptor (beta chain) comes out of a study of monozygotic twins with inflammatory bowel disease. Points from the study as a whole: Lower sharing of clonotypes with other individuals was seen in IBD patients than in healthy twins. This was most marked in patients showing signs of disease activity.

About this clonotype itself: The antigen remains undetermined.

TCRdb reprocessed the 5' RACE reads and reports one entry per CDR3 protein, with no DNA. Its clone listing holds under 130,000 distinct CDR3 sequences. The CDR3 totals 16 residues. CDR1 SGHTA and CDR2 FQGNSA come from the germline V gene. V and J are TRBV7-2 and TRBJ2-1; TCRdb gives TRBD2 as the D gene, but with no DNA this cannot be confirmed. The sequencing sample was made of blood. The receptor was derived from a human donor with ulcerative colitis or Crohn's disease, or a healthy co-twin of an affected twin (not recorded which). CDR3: CASSLGSASGPYEQFF.